This T cell receptor beta chain was recovered during a study of cytomegalovirus exposure and HLA in healthy donors. Broader study findings: As confirmed in vitro, three CMV-associated chains were specific for CMV antigens. The classifier, whose performance was assessed in both the original and validation cohorts, reportedly diagnosed cytomegalovirus status with high specificity and sensitivity.

About this clone: Its antigen is unidentified.

The CDR3 spans 14 residues. CDR1 is GTSNPN and CDR2 is SVGIG in the germline V gene (reference sequence). V was clipped by 2 bases and J by 8 bases; unmatched bases: 4. Measured with immunoSEQ multiplex PCR; TCRdb has only the in-frame clones, and not every one. The data contain over 120,000 clones, approximately 90% of them seen just once; the ten biggest clones take up roughly 4.5%. This chain connects TRBV30 to TRBJ2-1, with 12 bases aligning to TRBD1. The TCR was taken from a man aged 18 to 30 in good health and CMV-seropositive. The material sequenced was PBMCs. CDR3 in DNA: TGTGCCTGGAGTAGGGGACAGGGGGCCCATGAGCAGTTCTTC. Residues: CAWSRGQGAHEQFF. Complete variable domain (other parts from reference TRBV30 and TRBJ2-1): SQTIHQWPATLVQPVGSPLSLECTVEGTSNPNLYWYRQAAGRGLQLLFYSVGIGQISSEVPQNLSASRPQDRQFILSSKKLLLSDSGFYLCAWSRGQGAHEQFFGPGTRLTVL.